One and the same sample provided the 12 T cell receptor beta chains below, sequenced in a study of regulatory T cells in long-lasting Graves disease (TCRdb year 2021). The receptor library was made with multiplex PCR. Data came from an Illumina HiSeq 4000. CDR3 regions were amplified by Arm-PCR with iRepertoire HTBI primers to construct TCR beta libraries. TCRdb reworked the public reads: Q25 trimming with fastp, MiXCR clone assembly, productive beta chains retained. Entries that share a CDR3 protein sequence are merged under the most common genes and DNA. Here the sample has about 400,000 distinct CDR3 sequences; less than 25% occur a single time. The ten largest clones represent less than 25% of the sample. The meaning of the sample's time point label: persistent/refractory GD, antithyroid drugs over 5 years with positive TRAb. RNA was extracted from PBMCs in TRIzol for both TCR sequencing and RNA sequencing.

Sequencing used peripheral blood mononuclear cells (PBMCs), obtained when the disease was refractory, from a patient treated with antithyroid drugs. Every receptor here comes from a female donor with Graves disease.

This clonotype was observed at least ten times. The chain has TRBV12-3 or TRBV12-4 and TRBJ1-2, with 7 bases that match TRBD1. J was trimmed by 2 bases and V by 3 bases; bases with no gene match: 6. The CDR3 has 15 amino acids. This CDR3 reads CASSLTSQGNYGYTF. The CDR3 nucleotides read TGTGCCAGCAGTTTGACTTCACAGGGGAACTATGGCTACACCTTC.

CDR3 sequence reads: CASSPLGGGGEQYF. As DNA, the CDR3 is TGTGCCAGCAGTCCCTTGGGCGGGGGCGGCGAGCAGTACTTC. The chain has TRBV6-1 and TRBJ2-7; D is perhaps TRBD2 (7 bases). CDR1 is MNHNS, CDR2 SASEGT, per germline. Trimming left V 5 bases short and J 6 bases short, with 17 bases between. The CDR3 is made up of 14 amino acids.

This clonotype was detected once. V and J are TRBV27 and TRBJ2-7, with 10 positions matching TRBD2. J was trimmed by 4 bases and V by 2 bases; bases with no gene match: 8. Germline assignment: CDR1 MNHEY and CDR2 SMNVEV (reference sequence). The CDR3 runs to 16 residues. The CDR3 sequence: CASSLSSGRELYEQYF. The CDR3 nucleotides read TGTGCCAGCAGTTTAAGCAGCGGGAGGGAGCTTTACGAGCAGTACTTC.

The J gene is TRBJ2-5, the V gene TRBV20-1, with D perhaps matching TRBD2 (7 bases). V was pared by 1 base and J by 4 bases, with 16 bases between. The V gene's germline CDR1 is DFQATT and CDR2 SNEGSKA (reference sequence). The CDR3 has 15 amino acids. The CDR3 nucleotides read TGCAGTGCTAGAGGAGGGGGGGCTATAGGAGAGACCCAGTACTTC. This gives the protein CSARGGGAIGETQYF.

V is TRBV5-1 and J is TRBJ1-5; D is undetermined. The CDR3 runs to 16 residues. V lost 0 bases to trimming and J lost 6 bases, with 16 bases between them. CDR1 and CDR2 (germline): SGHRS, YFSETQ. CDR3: CASSLAPTGSGQPQHF. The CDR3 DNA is TGCGCCAGCAGCTTGGCCCCCACGGGATCGGGTCAGCCCCAGCATTTT.

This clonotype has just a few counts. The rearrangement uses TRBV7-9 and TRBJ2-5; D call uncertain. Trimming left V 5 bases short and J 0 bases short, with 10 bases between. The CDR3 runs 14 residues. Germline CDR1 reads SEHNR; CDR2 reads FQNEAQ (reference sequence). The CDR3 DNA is TGTGCCAGCAGCCCCTCGGCAAACCAAGAGACCCAGTACTTC. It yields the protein CASSPSANQETQYF.

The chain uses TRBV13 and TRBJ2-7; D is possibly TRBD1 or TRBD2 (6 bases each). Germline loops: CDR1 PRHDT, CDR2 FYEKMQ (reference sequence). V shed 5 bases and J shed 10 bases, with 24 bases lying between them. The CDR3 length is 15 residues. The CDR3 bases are TGTGCCAGCAGCCTCCGAGGGGGGCACGGGCTTGGCCAGTACTTC. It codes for CASSLRGGHGLGQYF.

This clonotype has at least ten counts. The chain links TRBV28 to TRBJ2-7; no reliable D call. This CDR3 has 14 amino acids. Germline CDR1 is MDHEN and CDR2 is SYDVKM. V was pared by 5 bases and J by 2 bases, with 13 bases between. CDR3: CASSGSSVPYEQYF. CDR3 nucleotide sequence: TGTGCCAGCAGTGGGTCCTCCGTCCCCTACGAGCAGTACTTC.

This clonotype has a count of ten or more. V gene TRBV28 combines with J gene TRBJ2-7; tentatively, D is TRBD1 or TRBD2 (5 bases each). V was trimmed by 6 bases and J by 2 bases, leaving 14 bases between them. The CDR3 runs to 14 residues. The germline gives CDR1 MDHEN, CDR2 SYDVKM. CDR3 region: CASSPPGTTYEQYF. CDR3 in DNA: TGTGCCAGCAGCCCGCCCGGGACGACCTACGAGCAGTACTTC.

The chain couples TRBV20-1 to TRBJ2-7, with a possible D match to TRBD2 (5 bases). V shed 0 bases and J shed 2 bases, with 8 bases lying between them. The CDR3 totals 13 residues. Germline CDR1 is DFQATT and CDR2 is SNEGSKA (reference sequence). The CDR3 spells CSARETLAYEQYF. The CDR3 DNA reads TGCAGTGCTAGAGAGACACTAGCCTACGAGCAGTACTTC.

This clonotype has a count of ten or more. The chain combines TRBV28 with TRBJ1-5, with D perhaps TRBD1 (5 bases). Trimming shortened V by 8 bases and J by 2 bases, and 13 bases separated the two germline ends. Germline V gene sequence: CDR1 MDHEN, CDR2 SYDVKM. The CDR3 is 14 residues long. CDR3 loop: CASQVGAGNQPQHF. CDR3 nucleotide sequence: TGTGCCAGCCAGGTTGGGGCTGGCAATCAGCCCCAGCATTTT.

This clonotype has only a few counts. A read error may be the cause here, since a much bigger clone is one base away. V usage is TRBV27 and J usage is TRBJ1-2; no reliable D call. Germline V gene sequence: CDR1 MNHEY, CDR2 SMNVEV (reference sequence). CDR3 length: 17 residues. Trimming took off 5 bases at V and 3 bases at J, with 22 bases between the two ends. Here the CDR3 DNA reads TGTGCCAGCAGTCCAGCCAAAGACAAGGCAAATTACTATGGCTACACCTTC. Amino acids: CASSPAKDKANYYGYTF.